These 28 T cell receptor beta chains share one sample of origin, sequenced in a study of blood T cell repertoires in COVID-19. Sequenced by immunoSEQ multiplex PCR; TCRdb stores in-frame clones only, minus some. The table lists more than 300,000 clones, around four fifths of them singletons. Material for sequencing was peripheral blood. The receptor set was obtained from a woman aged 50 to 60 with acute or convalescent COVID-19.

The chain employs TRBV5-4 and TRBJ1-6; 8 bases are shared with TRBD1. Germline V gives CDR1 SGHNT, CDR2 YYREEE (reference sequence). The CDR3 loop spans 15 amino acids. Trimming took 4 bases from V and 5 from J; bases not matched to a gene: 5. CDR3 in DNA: TGTGCCAGCAGCAGGACGACAGGGGATAATTCACCCCTCCACTTT. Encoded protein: CASSRTTGDNSPLHF.

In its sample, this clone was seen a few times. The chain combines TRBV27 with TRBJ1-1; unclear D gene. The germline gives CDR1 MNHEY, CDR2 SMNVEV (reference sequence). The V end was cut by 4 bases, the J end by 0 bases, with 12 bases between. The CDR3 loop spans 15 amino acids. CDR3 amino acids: CASSSSGRMNTEAFF. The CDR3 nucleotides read TGTGCCAGCAGTTCCTCCGGCAGGATGAACACTGAAGCTTTCTTT.

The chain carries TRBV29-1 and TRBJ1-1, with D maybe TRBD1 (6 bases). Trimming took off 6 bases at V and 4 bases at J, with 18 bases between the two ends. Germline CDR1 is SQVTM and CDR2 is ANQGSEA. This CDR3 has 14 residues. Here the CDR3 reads CSVGRGDVLTEAFF. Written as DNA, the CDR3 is TGCAGCGTCGGGAGGGGGGACGTCCTCACTGAAGCTTTCTTT.

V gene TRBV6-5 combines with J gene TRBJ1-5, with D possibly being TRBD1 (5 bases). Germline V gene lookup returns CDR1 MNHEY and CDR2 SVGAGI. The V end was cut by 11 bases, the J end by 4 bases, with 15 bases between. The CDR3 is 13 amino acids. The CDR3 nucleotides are TGTGCCGCGGGGAGGGGTAGAAATCAGCCCCAGCATTTT. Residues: CAAGRGRNQPQHF.

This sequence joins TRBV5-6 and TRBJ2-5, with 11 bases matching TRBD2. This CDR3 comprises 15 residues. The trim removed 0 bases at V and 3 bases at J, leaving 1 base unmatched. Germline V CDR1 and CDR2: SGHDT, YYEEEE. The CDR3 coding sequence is TGTGCCAGCAGCTTGGTGACTAGCGGGGAAGAGACCCAGTACTTC. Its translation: CASSLVTSGEETQYF.

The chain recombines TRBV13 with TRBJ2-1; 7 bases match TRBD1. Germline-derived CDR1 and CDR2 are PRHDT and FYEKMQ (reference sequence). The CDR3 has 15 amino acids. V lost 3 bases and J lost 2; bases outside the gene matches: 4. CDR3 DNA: TGTGCCAGCAGCTTGTGGACAGGCCCCTACAATGAGCAGTTCTTC. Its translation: CASSLWTGPYNEQFF. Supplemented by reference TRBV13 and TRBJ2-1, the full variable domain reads AAGVIQSPRHLIKEKRETATLKCYPIPRHDTVYWYQQGPGQDPQFLISFYEKMQSDKGSIPDRFSAQQFSDYHSELNMSSLELGDSALYFCASSLWTGPYNEQFFGPGTRLTVL.

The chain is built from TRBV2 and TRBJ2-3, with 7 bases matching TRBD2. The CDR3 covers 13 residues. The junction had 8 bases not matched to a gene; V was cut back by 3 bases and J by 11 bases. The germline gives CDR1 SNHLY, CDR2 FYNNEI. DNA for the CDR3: TGTGCCAGCAGTGAGATGCTCGCGGGGGAGCAGTATTTT. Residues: CASSEMLAGEQYF.

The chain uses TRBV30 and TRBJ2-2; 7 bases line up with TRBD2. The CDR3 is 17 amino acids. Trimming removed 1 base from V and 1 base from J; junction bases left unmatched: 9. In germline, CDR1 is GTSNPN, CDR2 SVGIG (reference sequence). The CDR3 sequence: CAWSGFGRVGNTGELFF. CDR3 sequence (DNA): TGTGCCTGGAGTGGCTTTGGGAGGGTAGGGAACACCGGGGAGCTGTTTTTT.

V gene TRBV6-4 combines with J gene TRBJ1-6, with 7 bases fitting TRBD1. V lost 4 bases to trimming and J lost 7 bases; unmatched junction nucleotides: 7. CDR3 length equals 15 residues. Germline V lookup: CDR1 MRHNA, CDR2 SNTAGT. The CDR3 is CASSAQTGNNSPLHF. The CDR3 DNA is TGTGCCAGCAGTGCCCAGACAGGGAACAATTCACCCCTCCACTTT.

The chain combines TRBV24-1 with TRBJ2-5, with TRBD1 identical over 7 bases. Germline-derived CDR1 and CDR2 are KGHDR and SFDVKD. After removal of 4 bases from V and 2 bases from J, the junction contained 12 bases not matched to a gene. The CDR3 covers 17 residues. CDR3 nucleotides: TGTGCCACCAGTGAACGACCTCTTCACAGGGGACAAGAGACCCAGTACTTC. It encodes CATSERPLHRGQETQYF.

The DNA for the CDR3 is TGTGCCATCGCCGGGACTAGCGAATACTTAAGCTCCTACAATGAGCAGTTCTTC. This encodes CAIAGTSEYLSSYNEQFF. The rearrangement uses TRBV7-9 and TRBJ2-1; 10 bases align to TRBD2. The CDR3 has 18 amino acids. The V gene's germline CDR1 is SEHNR and CDR2 FQNEAQ (reference sequence). The trim removed 10 bases at V and 0 bases at J, leaving 15 bases unmatched.

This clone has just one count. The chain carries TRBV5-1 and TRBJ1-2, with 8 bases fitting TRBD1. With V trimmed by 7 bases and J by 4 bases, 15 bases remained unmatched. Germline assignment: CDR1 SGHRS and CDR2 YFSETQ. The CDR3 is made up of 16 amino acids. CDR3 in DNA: TGCGCCAGCGGCTCGGCAGGGGGCGCAGGACCCTATGGCTACACCTTC. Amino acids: CASGSAGGAGPYGYTF. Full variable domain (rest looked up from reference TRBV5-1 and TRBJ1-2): KAGVTQTPRYLIKTRGQQVTLSCSPISGHRSVSWYQQTPGQGLQFLFEYFSETQRNKGNFPGRFSGRQFSNSRSEMNVSTLELGDSALYLCASGSAGGAGPYGYTFGSGTRLTVV.

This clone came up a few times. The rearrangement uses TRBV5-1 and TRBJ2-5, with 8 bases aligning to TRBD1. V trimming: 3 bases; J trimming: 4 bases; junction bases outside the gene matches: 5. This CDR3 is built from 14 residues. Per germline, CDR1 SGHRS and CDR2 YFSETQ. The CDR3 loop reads CASSSPGGGETQYF. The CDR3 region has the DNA TGCGCCAGCAGCTCGCCAGGGGGCGGAGAGACCCAGTACTTC.

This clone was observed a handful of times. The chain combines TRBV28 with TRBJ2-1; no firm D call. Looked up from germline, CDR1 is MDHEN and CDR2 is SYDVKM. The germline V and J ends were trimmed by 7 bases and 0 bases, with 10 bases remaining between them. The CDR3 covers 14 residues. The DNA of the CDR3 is TGTGCCAGCAAACATCTCAGCTCCTACAATGAGCAGTTCTTC. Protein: CASKHLSSYNEQFF.

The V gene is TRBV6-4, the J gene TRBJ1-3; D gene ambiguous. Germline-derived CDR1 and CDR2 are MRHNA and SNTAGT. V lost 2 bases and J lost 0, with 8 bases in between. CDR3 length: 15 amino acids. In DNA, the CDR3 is TGTGCCAGCAGTGACAGGAGCCGCTCTGGAAACACCATATATTTT. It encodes CASSDRSRSGNTIYF.

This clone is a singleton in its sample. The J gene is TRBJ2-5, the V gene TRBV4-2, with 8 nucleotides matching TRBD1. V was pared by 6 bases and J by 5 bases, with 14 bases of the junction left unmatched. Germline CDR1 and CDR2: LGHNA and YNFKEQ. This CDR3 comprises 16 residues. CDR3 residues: CASSPTGGQGQETQYF. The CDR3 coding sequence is TGTGCCAGCAGTCCTACCGGAGGACAGGGTCAGGAGACCCAGTACTTC.

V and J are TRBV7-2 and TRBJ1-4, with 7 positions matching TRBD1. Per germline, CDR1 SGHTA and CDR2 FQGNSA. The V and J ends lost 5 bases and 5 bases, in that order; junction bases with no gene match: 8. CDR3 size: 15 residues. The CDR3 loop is CASSPSRGGNEKLFF. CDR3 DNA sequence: TGTGCCAGCAGCCCTAGTAGAGGGGGCAATGAAAAACTGTTTTTT.

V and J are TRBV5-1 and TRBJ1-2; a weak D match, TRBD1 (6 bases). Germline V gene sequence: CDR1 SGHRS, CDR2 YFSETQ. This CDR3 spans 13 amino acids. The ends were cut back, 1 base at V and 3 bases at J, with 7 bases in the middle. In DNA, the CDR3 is TGCGCCAGCAGCTTGCCAGGGGACTATGGCTACACCTTC. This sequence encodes CASSLPGDYGYTF.

The CDR3 DNA reads TGTGCCATCGGACAGGCCTCCTCTGGGGCCAACGTCCTGACTTTC. This translates into CAIGQASSGANVLTF. The chain carries TRBV6-5 and TRBJ2-6, with TRBD1 identical over 7 bases. From germline, CDR1 is MNHEY and CDR2 SVGAGI. The CDR3 totals 15 residues. V lost 10 bases to trimming and J lost 0 bases; unmatched junction nucleotides: 6.

The CDR3 region has the DNA TGTGCCAGCAGCCGGGGCAGGGGATCCTCTGGGGCCAACGTCCTGACTTTC. Translated, it gives CASSRGRGSSGANVLTF. The chain has TRBV3-1 (or the pseudogene TRBV3-2) and TRBJ2-6; a possible D gene is TRBD1 (6 bases). Trimming left V 4 bases short and J 0 bases short, with 13 bases between. Looked up from germline, CDR1 is LGHDT and CDR2 is YNNKEL (reference sequence). This CDR3 is 17 amino acids long.

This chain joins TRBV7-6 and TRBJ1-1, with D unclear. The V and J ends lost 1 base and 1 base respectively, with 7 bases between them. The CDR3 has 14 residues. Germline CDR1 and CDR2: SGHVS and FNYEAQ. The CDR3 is CASSLGRGNTEAFF. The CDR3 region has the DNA TGTGCCAGCAGCTTAGGGCGGGGGAACACTGAAGCTTTCTTT.

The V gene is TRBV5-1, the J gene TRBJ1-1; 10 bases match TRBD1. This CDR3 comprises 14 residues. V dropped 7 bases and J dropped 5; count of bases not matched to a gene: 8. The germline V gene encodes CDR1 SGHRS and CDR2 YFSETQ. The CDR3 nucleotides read TGCGCCAGCGGGGACAGGGGAGCGATGACTGAAGCTTTCTTT. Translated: CASGDRGAMTEAFF.

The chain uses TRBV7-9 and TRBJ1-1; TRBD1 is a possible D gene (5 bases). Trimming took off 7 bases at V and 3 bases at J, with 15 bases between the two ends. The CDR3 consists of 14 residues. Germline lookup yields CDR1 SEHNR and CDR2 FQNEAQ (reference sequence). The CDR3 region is CASTPQGVDTEAFF. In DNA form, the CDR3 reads TGTGCCAGCACCCCCCAGGGCGTCGACACTGAAGCTTTCTTT.

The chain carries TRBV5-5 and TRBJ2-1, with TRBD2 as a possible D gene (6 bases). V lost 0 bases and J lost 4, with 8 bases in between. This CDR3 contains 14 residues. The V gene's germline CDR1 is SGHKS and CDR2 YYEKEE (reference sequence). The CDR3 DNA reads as TGTGCCAGCAGCTTGGGACTAGAGTACAATGAGCAGTTCTTC. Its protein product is CASSLGLEYNEQFF.

The CDR3 coding sequence is TGCGCCAGCAGCTCGGGGGGTACCTACAATGAGCAGTTCTTC. It is translated as CASSSGGTYNEQFF. The rearrangement joins TRBV5-1 to TRBJ2-1, with 7 bases fitting TRBD2. Germline assignment: CDR1 SGHRS and CDR2 YFSETQ. The CDR3 covers 14 residues. The J segment lost 2 bases and the V segment lost 3 bases, leaving 2 bases of the junction unmatched.

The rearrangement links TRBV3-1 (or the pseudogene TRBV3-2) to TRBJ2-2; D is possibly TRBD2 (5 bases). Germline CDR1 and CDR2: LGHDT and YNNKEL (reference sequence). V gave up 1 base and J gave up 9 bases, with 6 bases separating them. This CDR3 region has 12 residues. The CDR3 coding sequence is TGTGCCAGCAGCCAAGGAGGGTGGGAGCTGTTTTTT. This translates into CASSQGGWELFF.

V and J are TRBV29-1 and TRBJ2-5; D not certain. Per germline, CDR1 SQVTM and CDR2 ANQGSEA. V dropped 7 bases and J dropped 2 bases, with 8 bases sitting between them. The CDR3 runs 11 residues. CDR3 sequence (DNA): TGCAGCGCCGCGCGACAAGAGACCCAGTACTTC. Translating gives CSAARQETQYF. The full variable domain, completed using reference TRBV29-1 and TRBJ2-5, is SAVISQKPSRDICQRGTSLTIQCQVDSQVTMMFWYRQQPGQSLTLIATANQGSEATYESGFVIDKFPISRPNLTFSTLTVSNMSPEDSSIYLCSAARQETQYFGPGTRLLVL.

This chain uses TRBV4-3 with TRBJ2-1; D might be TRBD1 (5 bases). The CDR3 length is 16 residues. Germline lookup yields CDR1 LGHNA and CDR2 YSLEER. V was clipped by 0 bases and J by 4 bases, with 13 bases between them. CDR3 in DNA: TGCGCCAGCAGCCAAGATTTCCAGGGAAAATACAATGAGCAGTTCTTC. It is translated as CASSQDFQGKYNEQFF.